This T cell receptor (beta chain) was identified in a study of cytomegalovirus exposure and HLA in healthy donors. General observations from the study: When analyzed later, a missense DCLRE1C variant was found to be linked to TCR beta V- and J-gene trimming.

The PCR contained 60 Vbeta and 13 Jbeta primers. The data were produced by immunoSEQ multiplex PCR, yet TCRdb's version contains in-frame clones alone and is incomplete. The data contain about 120,000 clones, 83% of them singletons. The CDR3 totals 12 residues. Germline CDR1 is SNHLY and CDR2 is FYNNEI. V lost 7 bases, J lost 4 bases, and 9 bases lay in between. This clone has just a few counts. What it recognizes is unknown. V and J are TRBV2 and TRBJ2-3; possibly TRBD1 for D (7 bases). The sequence was obtained from a man between 18 and 35 years old in good health and CMV-seropositive. The sequencing input was PBMCs. The CDR3 here is CASTGGSDTQYF. CDR3 DNA: TGTGCCAGCACAGGGGGGTCAGATACGCAGTATTTT.